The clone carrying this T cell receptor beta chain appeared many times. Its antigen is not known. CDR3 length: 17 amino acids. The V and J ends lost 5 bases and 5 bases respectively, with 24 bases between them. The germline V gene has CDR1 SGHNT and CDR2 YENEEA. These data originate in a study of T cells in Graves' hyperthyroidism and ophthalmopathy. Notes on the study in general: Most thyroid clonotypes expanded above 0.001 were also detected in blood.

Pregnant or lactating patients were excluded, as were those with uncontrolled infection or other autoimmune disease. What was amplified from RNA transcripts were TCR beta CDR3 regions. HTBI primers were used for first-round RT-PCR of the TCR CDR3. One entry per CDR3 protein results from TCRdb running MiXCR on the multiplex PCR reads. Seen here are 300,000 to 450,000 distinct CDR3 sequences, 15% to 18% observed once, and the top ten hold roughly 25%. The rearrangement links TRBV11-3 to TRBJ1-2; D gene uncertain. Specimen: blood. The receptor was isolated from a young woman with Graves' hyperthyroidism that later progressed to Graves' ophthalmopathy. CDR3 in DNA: TGTGCCAGCAGCCCAAGACATTCCTCCGGACGGAAATATGGCTACACCTTC. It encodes CASSPRHSSGRKYGYTF.